This is a list of T cell receptor beta chains from one sample in a study of blood T cell repertoires in COVID-19. The protocol was immunoSEQ multiplex PCR, while the TCRdb copy is restricted to in-frame clones and leaves out a portion. In the table there are 90,000 to 130,000 clones, around 76% of which are singletons. Material for sequencing was peripheral blood. The receptors were gathered from a woman of 80 years or more with acute or convalescent COVID-19. Each CDR3 is given with its conserved first and last residue. A D gene is named only where the DNA matches it firmly. Some rows have no size entry. The others give once, few or many, or a class for an expanded clone.

V gene	D gene	J gene	clone size	CDR3 protein	CDR3 DNA
TRBV18	-	TRBJ2-1	few	CASSSGGEQFF	TGTGCCAGCTCCTCGGGTGGTGAGCAGTTCTTC
TRBV7-2	TRBD1	TRBJ1-4	once	CASSLWDRGGEKLFF	TGTGCCAGCAGCTTATGGGACAGGGGTGGTGAAAAACTGTTTTTT
TRBV10-1	-	TRBJ1-1	-	CASRGETEAFF	TGCGCCAGCAGGGGAGAAACTGAAGCTTTCTTT
TRBV5-5	TRBD1	TRBJ1-2	-	CASSSRDRGGGYTF	TGTGCCAGCAGCAGCCGGGACAGAGGGGGTGGCTACACCTTC
TRBV30	-	TRBJ1-2	-	CAWSPVAGRPNYGYTF	TGTGCCTGGAGTCCGGTTGCCGGCAGGCCTAACTATGGCTACACCTTC
TRBV7-2	TRBD2	TRBJ2-5	-	CASIRGLVGTQYF	TGTGCCAGCATACGGGGACTAGTTGGTACCCAGTACTTC
TRBV5-6	TRBD2	TRBJ2-7	-	CASSFPGLAGAESSYEQYF	TGTGCCAGCAGCTTCCCGGGACTAGCGGGGGCCGAAAGCTCCTACGAGCAGTACTTC
TRBV2	-	TRBJ1-3	few	CASSGQGRRNTIYF	TGTGCCAGCAGTGGTCAGGGAAGGAGAAACACCATATATTTT
TRBV5-1	-	TRBJ2-7	-	CASSSAQGWYEQYF	TGCGCCAGCAGCTCCGCCCAGGGGTGGTACGAGCAGTACTTC
TRBV4-2	-	TRBJ2-1	-	CASSQDSGSYNEQFF	TGTGCCAGCAGCCAAGACAGCGGATCCTACAATGAGCAGTTCTTC
TRBV6-5	-	TRBJ2-7	-	CASSYDRRSYEQYF	TGTGCCAGCAGTTACGACAGACGATCCTACGAGCAGTACTTC
TRBV15	-	TRBJ1-1	-	CATSRGGGMNTEAFF	TGTGCCACCAGCAGAGGGGGCGGAATGAACACTGAAGCTTTCTTT
TRBV5-1	TRBD1	TRBJ1-1	-	CASSAGTGRNTEAFF	TGCGCCAGCAGCGCCGGGACAGGGAGAAACACTGAAGCTTTCTTT
TRBV7-6	-	TRBJ1-5	-	CASSLGSGVDQPQHF	TGTGCCAGCAGCTTAGGGTCCGGGGTCGATCAGCCCCAGCATTTT
TRBV4-1	-	TRBJ2-5	-	CASSLTGSQETQYF	TGCGCCAGCAGCCTTACAGGGTCGCAGGAGACCCAGTACTTC
TRBV19	TRBD1	TRBJ2-1	-	CASSIDRGTGGDNEQFF	TGTGCCAGTAGTATAGATCGCGGGACAGGGGGGGACAATGAGCAGTTCTTC
TRBV19	TRBD1	TRBJ2-1	-	CASSTIRDRGYNEQFF	TGTGCCAGTAGTACGATCCGGGACAGGGGTTACAATGAGCAGTTCTTC
TRBV4-1	TRBD1	TRBJ2-7	-	CASSLGTGHGEQYF	TGCGCCAGCAGCCTCGGGACAGGGCACGGCGAGCAGTACTTC
TRBV6-5	TRBD1	TRBJ1-1	-	CASRTTGATEAFF	TGTGCCAGCAGGACCACAGGGGCCACTGAAGCTTTCTTT
TRBV19	TRBD2	TRBJ2-7	few	CASSMRSGKVAEQYF	TGTGCCAGTAGTATGCGGAGCGGGAAGGTAGCCGAGCAGTACTTC